Sequencing of this T cell receptor (beta chain) was carried out in a study of cytomegalovirus exposure and HLA in healthy donors. Some clones are missing from TCRdb's copy, which holds only in-frame ones; the method was immunoSEQ multiplex PCR. The table records 150,000 to 200,000 clones, more than 75% of them present only once. This clone appeared once. The CDR3 runs 13 residues. J lost 4 bases, V lost 6 bases, and 8 bases had no gene match. Looked up from germline, CDR1 is SQVTM and CDR2 is ANQGSEA. The V call is TRBV29-1, the J call TRBJ1-2; 7 bases are shared with TRBD1. Specimen: PBMCs. The source of this sequence is a man younger than 35 in good health and CMV-seropositive. CDR3 amino acids: CSVADRVPYGYTF. CDR3 nucleotide sequence: TGCAGCGTGGCCGACAGGGTTCCCTATGGCTACACCTTC. Variable domain in full (rest from reference TRBV29-1 and TRBJ1-2): SAVISQKPSRDICQRGTSLTIQCQVDSQVTMMFWYRQQPGQSLTLIATANQGSEATYESGFVIDKFPISRPNLTFSTLTVSNMSPEDSSIYLCSVADRVPYGYTFGSGTRLTVV.